One sample yielded the 6 T cell receptor beta chains listed below, sequenced in a study of response to subunit inactivated influenza vaccine. MiXCR, run by TCRdb on the RT-PCR reads, gives a single entry per CDR3 protein. The repertoire includes roughly 620,000 distinct CDR3 sequences, over 9% of them detected once, and approximately 11% sits in the top ten. A further study also used this sample, focusing on T cells expressing NK-cell markers. In that study: It was by 5'RACE template switching with UMIs that TCR beta cDNA was made.

Sequencing was performed on PBMCs from blood, taken on the day of vaccination. Receptors originate from a man aged 50 to 60 who received an inactivated influenza vaccine.

This sequence joins TRBV4-3 and TRBJ2-1, with D unresolved. In germline, CDR1 is LGHNA, CDR2 YSLEER. The CDR3 runs to 14 residues. The ends were cut back, 1 base at V and 7 bases at J, with 11 bases in the middle. CDR3 residues: CASSQVSLPNEQFF. The CDR3 DNA reads as TGCGCCAGCAGCCAAGTTTCACTTCCGAATGAGCAGTTCTTC.

The chain joins TRBV6-2 or TRBV6-3 to TRBJ2-3; D assignment may be TRBD1 or TRBD2 (5 bases each). CDR3 length: 19 amino acids. The germline CDR1 and CDR2 sequences are MNHEY and SVGEGT. The germline V and J ends were trimmed by 0 bases and 0 bases, with 19 bases remaining between them. The chain's CDR3 is CASSYSRGELSWSTDTQYF. CDR3 DNA sequence: TGTGCCAGCAGTTACTCGAGAGGGGAGTTATCATGGAGCACAGATACGCAGTATTTT.

This clonotype was observed a handful of times. V usage is TRBV7-2 and J usage is TRBJ2-3, with 14 bases lining up with TRBD2. V shed 7 bases, J shed 9 bases, and the junction held 15 bases outside the gene matches. Per the germline V gene, CDR1 is SGHTA and CDR2 is FQGNSA. The CDR3 totals 17 residues. CDR3 nucleotide sequence: TGTGCCAGCACCCCCACCGGACTAGCGGGAGGAGTGGTCACGCAGTATTTT. It specifies CASTPTGLAGGVVTQYF.

The chain carries TRBV7-2 and TRBJ2-7; D ambiguous. Trimming left V 3 bases short and J 6 bases short, with 3 bases between. The CDR3 loop spans 10 amino acids. The germline CDR1 and CDR2 sequences are SGHTA and FQGNSA. This CDR3 reads CASSFSEQYF. The DNA of the CDR3 is TGTGCCAGCAGCTTTTCCGAGCAGTACTTC.

A few counts support this clonotype. The chain combines TRBV10-3 with TRBJ2-2; D may be TRBD2 (5 bases). There are 14 residues in the CDR3. Germline V gene data show CDR1 as ENHRY and CDR2 as SYGVKD. V gave up 6 bases and J gave up 4 bases, with 12 bases separating them. As DNA, the CDR3 is TGTGCCATCAGCCCGGGGATGGCCACCGGGGAGCTGTTTTTT. Its protein product is CAISPGMATGELFF.

This clonotype was picked up many times. The V gene is TRBV27, the J gene TRBJ1-1; tentative D call: TRBD1 (6 bases). V dropped 4 bases and J dropped 3 bases, with 9 bases sitting between them. Germline values: CDR1 MNHEY, CDR2 SMNVEV (reference sequence). This CDR3 comprises 13 residues. The CDR3: CASSYRDDTEAFF. CDR3 in DNA: TGTGCCAGCAGTTACAGGGACGACACTGAAGCTTTCTTT.